A single sample gave rise to the 14 T cell receptor beta chains below, sequenced in a study of blood T cell repertoires in COVID-19. The assay was immunoSEQ multiplex PCR, and TCRdb's table has in-frame clones only and misses some. The table has approximately 480,000 clones, 80% to 90% seen once. The sample consisted of peripheral blood. These receptors were obtained from a man younger than 35 with COVID-19, enrolled during active disease.

The rearrangement joins TRBV12-3 or TRBV12-4 to TRBJ2-1; D is ambiguous. This CDR3 has 12 amino acids. V lost 4 bases and J lost 9, with 10 bases in between. The CDR3 sequence: CASSSDSSEQFF. CDR3 nucleotide sequence: TGTGCCAGCAGTTCAGACTCCAGTGAGCAGTTCTTC.

V is TRBV7-9 and J is TRBJ2-6, with 8 nucleotides matching TRBD1. Trimming took 1 base from V and 4 from J; bases not matched to a gene: 6. Germline CDR1 is SEHNR and CDR2 is FQNEAQ (reference sequence). The CDR3 consists of 17 residues. The CDR3 loop reads CASSLGTGQAGANVLTF. The DNA of the CDR3 is TGTGCCAGCAGCTTAGGGACAGGGCAGGCCGGGGCCAACGTCCTGACTTTC.

Turning to this clone: This may come from a read error, since a much larger clone is one base off. The chain's CDR3 is CASNIGQGRVQPQHF. CDR3 nucleotides: TGTGCCAGTAATATAGGACAGGGTCGAGTCCAGCCCCAGCATTTT. The chain uses TRBV19 and TRBJ1-5; TRBD1 matches at 8 bases. Germline CDR1 reads LNHDA; CDR2 reads SQIVND (reference sequence). The CDR3 is 15 amino acids.

CDR3 amino acids: CASSLDRSYSGNTIYF. CDR3 coding DNA: TGTGCCAGCTCACTGGACAGGTCCTACTCTGGAAACACCATATATTTT. This sequence joins TRBV18 and TRBJ1-3; 7 bases are shared with TRBD1. The CDR3 runs to 16 residues. The germline CDR1 and CDR2 sequences are KGHSH and LQKENI. The V segment lost 4 bases and the J segment 0 bases; nucleotides outside the gene matches: 6.

This clone was observed a single time. The chain links TRBV7-8 to TRBJ2-7, with TRBD1 identical over 9 bases. V shed 1 base and J 6 bases; nucleotides not matched to a gene: 16. The CDR3 runs to 18 residues. Germline CDR1 and CDR2: SGHVS and FQNEAQ. CDR3 DNA: TGTGCCAGCAGCTTAGTGTCGGTAGGGGGACAGGGAATACTCGAGCAGTACTTC. This codes for CASSLVSVGGQGILEQYF. Full variable domain (missing parts from reference TRBV7-8 and TRBJ2-7): GAGVSQSPRYKVAKRGQDVALRCDPISGHVSLFWYQQALGQGPEFLTYFQNEAQLDKSGLPSDRFFAERPEGSVSTLKIQRTQQEDSAVYLCASSLVSVGGQGILEQYFGPGTRLTVT.

The rearrangement joins TRBV10-2 to TRBJ2-1, with 10 bases lining up with TRBD2. CDR1 and CDR2 from the germline V gene are WSHSY and SAAADI. V was clipped by 10 bases and J by 5 bases; unmatched bases: 14. The CDR3 consists of 16 residues. The CDR3 sequence: CATLATGTSVNNEQFF. The CDR3, as DNA: TGCGCCACCCTGGCAACCGGGACTAGCGTCAACAATGAGCAGTTCTTC.

This clone turned up a few times. The CDR3 sequence is CASSSPGSFYEQYF. The DNA of the CDR3 is TGTGCCAGCAGCTCTCCGGGATCTTTTTACGAGCAGTACTTC. This chain connects TRBV7-2 to TRBJ2-7; a weak D match, TRBD2 (5 bases). The CDR3 covers 14 residues. In germline, CDR1 is SGHTA, CDR2 FQGNSA. Between the trimmed V and J ends, which lost 4 bases and 4 bases, there was a span of 14 bases.

This chain joins TRBV5-1 and TRBJ2-7; 8 positions match TRBD1. CDR1 SGHRS and CDR2 YFSETQ come from the germline V gene. The length of the CDR3 is 13 residues. Losses at the gene ends were 3 bases for V and 7 bases for J; bases not matched to a gene: 6. In DNA, the CDR3 is TGCGCCAGCAGCTCAACGACAGGGGAGGAGCAGTACTTC. Translated, it gives CASSSTTGEEQYF.

The V call is TRBV7-7, the J call TRBJ2-1, with D unresolved. Germline CDR1 SSHAT, CDR2 FNYEAQ (reference sequence). This CDR3 has 15 amino acids. V was shortened by 3 bases and J by 0 bases, with 9 bases between the two germline ends. The CDR3 here is CASSFGSSSYNEQFF. The CDR3 nucleotides read TGTGCCAGCAGCTTCGGGTCCAGCTCCTACAATGAGCAGTTCTTC. Filled out from reference TRBV7-7 and TRBJ2-1, the complete variable domain reads GAGVSQSPRYKVTKRGQDVTLRCDPISSHATLYWYQQALGQGPEFLTYFNYEAQPDKSGLPSDRFSAERPEGSISTLTIQRTEQRDSAMYRCASSFGSSSYNEQFFGPGTRLTVL.

For this clone: The same CDR3 also results from other DNA sequences found in this sample. The chain recombines TRBV7-9 with TRBJ1-5; no clear D gene. The CDR3 sequence is 15 residues long. The V gene lost 1 base and the J gene lost 0 bases, with 7 bases spanning the gap. Germline V gene lookup returns CDR1 SEHNR and CDR2 FQNEAQ (reference sequence). The chain's CDR3 is CASSLGGYSNQPQHF. Written as DNA, the CDR3 is TGTGCCAGCAGCTTAGGCGGCTATAGCAATCAGCCCCAGCATTTT.

This clone was recorded once. The chain employs TRBV6-5 and TRBJ2-1; TRBD1 might be the D (6 bases). Germline V gives CDR1 MNHEY, CDR2 SVGAGI. The V end lost 6 bases, the J end lost 11 bases, and 11 bases lay between the germline ends. The length of the CDR3 is 11 residues. CDR3 loop: CASRLGTKQFF. In DNA form, the CDR3 reads TGTGCCAGCAGATTAGGGACAAAGCAGTTCTTC.

This chain uses TRBV12-3 or TRBV12-4 with TRBJ2-5; maybe TRBD2 (5 bases). The CDR3 has 13 residues. Trimming removed 1 base at V and 5 bases at J, with 8 bases between. In nucleotides, the CDR3 is TGTGCCAGCAGTTTAGGACTAAGGGAGACCCAGTACTTC. This translates into CASSLGLRETQYF.

The rearrangement joins TRBV24-1 to TRBJ2-2; D may be TRBD1 (6 bases). Per the germline V gene, CDR1 is KGHDR and CDR2 is SFDVKD. This CDR3 contains 13 residues. The germline V and J ends were trimmed by 12 bases and 0 bases, with 10 bases remaining between them. In DNA form, the CDR3 reads TGTGCCGCCTCAGGGGCGAACACCGGGGAGCTGTTTTTT. Amino acid sequence: CAASGANTGELFF.

About this clone: Additional DNA sequences in this sample encode the identical CDR3. The chain is built from TRBV3-1 (or the pseudogene TRBV3-2) and TRBJ1-6; D remains unclear. Germline V CDR1 and CDR2: LGHDT, YNNKEL (reference sequence). The CDR3 contains 14 residues. V was shortened by 1 base and J by 6 bases, with 7 bases between the two germline ends. The CDR3 reads CASSQGQSNSPLHF. In DNA, the CDR3 is TGTGCCAGCAGCCAAGGGCAGTCTAATTCACCCCTCCACTTT.